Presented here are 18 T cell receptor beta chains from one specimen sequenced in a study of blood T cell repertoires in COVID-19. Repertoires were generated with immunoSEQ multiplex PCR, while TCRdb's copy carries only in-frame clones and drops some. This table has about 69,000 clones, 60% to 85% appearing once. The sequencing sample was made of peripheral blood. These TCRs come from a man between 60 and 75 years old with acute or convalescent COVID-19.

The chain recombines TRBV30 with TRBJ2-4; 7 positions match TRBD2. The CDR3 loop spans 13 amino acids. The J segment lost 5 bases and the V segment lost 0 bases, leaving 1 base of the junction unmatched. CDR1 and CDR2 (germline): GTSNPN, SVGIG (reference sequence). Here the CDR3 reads CAWSVGGENIQYF. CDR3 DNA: TGTGCCTGGAGTGTGGGAGGGGAAAACATTCAGTACTTC.

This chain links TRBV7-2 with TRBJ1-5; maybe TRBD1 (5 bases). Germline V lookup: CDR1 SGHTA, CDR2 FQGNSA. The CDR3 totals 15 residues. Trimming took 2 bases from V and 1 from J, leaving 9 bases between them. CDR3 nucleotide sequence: TGTGCCAGCAGCTTAAAGCCAGGGAGCAATCAGCCCCAGCATTTT. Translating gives CASSLKPGSNQPQHF. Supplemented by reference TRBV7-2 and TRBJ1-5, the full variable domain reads GAGVSQSPSNKVTEKGKDVELRCDPISGHTALYWYRQSLGQGLEFLIYFQGNSAPDKSGLPSDRFSAERTGGSVSTLTIQRTQQEDSAVYLCASSLKPGSNQPQHFGDGTRLSIL.

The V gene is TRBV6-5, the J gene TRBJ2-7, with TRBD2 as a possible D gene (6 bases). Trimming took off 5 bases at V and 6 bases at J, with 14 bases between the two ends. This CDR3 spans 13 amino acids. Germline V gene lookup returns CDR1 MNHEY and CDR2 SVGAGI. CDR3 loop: CASSRLGVGEQYF. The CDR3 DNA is TGTGCCAGCAGTAGACTAGGGGTGGGCGAGCAGTACTTC.

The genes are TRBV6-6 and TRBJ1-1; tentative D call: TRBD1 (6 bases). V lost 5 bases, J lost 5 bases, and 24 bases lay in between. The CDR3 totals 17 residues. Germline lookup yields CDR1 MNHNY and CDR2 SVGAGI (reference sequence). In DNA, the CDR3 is TGTGCCAGCAGTCACCCCCGGGGGGCGCGTATGTTAACTGAAGCTTTCTTT. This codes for CASSHPRGARMLTEAFF.

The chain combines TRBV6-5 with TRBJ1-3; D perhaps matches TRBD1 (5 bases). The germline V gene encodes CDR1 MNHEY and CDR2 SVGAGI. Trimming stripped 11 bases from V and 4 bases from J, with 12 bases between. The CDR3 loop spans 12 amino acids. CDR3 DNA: TGTGCCGGGGGGAGGAACGGAAACACCATATATTTT. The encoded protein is CAGGRNGNTIYF.

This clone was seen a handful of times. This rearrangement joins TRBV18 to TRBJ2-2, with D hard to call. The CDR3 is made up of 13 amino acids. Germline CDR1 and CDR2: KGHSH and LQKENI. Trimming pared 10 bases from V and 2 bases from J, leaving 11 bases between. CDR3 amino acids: CATGERNTGELFF. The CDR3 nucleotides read TGTGCCACCGGTGAAAGAAACACCGGGGAGCTGTTTTTT.

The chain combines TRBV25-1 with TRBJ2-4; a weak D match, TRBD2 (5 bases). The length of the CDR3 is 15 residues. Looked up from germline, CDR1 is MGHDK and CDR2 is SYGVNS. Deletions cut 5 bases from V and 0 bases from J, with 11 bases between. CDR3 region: CASSSPSLAKNIQYF. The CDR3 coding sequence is TGTGCCAGCAGTTCTCCTAGCTTAGCCAAAAACATTCAGTACTTC. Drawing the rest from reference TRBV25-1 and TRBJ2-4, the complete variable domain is EADIYQTPRYLVIGTGKKITLECSQTMGHDKMYWYQQDPGMELHLIHYSYGVNSTEKGDLSSESTVSRIRTEHFPLTLESARPSHTSQYLCASSSPSLAKNIQYFGAGTRLSVL.

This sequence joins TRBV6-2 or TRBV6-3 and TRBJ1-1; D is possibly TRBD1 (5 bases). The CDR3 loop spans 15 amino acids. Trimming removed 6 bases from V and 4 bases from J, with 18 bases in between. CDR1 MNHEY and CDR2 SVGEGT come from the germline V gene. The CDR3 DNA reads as TGTGCCAGCAGCCACGGTGGGGCGAGTGGCACTGAAGCTTTCTTT. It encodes CASSHGGASGTEAFF.

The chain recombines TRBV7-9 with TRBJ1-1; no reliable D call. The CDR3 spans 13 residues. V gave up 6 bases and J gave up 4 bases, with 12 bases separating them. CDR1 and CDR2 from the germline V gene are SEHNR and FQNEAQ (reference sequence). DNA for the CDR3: TGTGCCAGCAGTCAACTGACGGGCACTGAAGCTTTCTTT. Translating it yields CASSQLTGTEAFF.

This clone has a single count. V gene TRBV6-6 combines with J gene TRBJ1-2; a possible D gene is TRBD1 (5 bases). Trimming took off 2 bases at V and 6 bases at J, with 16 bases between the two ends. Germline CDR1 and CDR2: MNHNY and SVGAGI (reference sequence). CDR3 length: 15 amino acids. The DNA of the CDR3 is TGTGCCAGCAGTTACAGGCAGGGTGGTGGGGATGGCTACACCTTC. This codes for CASSYRQGGGDGYTF.

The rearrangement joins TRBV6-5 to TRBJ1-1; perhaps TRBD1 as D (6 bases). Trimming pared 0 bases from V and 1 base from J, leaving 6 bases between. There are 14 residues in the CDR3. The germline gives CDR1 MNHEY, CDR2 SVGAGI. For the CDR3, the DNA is TGTGCCAGCAGTTACTCGACAGGGAACACTGAAGCTTTCTTT. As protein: CASSYSTGNTEAFF.

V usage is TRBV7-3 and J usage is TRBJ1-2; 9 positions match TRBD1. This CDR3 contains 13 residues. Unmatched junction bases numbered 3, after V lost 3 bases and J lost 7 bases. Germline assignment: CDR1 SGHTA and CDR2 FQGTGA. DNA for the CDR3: TGTGCCAGCAGCTTCAACAGGGGGCTTGGCTACACCTTC. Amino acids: CASSFNRGLGYTF.

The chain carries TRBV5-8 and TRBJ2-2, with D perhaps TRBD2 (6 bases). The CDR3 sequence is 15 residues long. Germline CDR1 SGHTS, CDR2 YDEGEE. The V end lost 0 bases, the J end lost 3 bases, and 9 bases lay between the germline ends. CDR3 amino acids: CASSLGPGDTGELFF. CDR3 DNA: TGTGCCAGCAGCTTGGGCCCGGGGGACACCGGGGAGCTGTTTTTT.

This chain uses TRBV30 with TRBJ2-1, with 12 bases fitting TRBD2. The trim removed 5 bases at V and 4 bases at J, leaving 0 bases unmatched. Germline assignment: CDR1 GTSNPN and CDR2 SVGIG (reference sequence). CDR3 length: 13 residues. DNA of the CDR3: TGTGCCTGGGGGACTAGCGGGTACAATGAGCAGTTCTTC. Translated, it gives CAWGTSGYNEQFF.

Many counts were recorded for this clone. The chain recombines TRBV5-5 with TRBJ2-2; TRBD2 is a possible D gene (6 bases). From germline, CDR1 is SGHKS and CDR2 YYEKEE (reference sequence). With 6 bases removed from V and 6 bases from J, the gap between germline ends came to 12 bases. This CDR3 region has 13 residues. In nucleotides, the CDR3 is TGTGCCAGCACGCGGGGCAGACCCGGGGAGCTGTTTTTT. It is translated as CASTRGRPGELFF.

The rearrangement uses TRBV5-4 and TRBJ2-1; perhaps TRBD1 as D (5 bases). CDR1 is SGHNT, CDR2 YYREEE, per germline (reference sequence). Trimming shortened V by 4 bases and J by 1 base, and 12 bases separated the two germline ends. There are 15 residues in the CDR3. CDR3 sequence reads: CASSVGRASYNEQFF. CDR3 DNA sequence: TGTGCCAGCAGCGTTGGCAGGGCTTCCTACAATGAGCAGTTCTTC.

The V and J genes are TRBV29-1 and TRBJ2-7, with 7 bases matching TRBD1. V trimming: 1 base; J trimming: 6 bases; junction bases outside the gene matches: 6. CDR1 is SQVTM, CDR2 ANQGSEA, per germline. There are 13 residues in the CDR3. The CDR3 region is CSVEGKQGLEQYF. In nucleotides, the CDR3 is TGCAGCGTTGAAGGGAAACAGGGGCTCGAGCAGTACTTC.

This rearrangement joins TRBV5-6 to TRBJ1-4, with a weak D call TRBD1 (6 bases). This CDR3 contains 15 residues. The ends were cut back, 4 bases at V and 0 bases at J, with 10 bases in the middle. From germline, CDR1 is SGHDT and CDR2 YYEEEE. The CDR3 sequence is CASSVTGSTNEKLFF. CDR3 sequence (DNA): TGTGCCAGCAGCGTCACAGGGTCAACTAATGAAAAACTGTTTTTT.